A few counts support the clone carrying this T cell receptor beta chain. Between the trimmed V and J ends, which lost 5 bases and 5 bases, there was a span of 13 bases. The CDR3 runs to 14 residues. A second PCR, run for about 6 to 11 cycles, used a sample-barcoded 5' primer plus a J-beta primer mix. TCRdb re-derived calls from the 5' RACE reads in MiXCR, one entry per CDR3 protein. The sample lists about a million distinct CDR3 sequences, roughly 50% occurring once. Every sample had a minimum of 7 million PBMCs isolated. The data originate from a study of blood T cells in healthy people across ages. The chain recombines TRBV12-3 or TRBV12-4 with TRBJ2-1, with a weak D call TRBD1 (6 bases). This clonotype was obtained from a man aged 30 to 45 in good health. Specimen: blood. CDR3 sequence: CASSPPEGDNEQFF. The CDR3 region has the DNA TGTGCCAGCAGTCCCCCAGAGGGGGACAATGAGCAGTTCTTC.